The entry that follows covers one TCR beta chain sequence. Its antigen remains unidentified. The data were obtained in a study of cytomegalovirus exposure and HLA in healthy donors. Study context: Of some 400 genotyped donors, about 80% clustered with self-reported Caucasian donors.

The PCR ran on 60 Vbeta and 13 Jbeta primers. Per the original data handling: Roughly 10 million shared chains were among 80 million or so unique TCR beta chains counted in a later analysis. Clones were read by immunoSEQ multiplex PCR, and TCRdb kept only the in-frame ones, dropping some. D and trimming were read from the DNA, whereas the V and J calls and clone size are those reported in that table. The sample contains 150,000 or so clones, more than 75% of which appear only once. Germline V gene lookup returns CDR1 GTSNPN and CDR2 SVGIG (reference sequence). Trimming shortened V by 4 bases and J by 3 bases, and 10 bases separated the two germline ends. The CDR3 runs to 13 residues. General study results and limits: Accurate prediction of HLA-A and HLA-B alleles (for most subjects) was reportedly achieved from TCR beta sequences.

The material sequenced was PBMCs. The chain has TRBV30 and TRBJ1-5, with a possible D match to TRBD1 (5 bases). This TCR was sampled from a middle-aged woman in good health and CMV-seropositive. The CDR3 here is CAWTSGSNQPQHF. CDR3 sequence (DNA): TGTGCCTGGACCTCAGGGTCCAATCAGCCCCAGCATTTT.